The text below deals with one T cell receptor beta chain. What it recognizes is unknown. These data belong to a study of human CD4 T cells and Enterobacteriaceae. Ex vivo total memory CD4+ samples were deeply sequenced, detecting one cell in 200,000. TCRdb's copy holds only in-frame clones and misses some; the assay was immunoSEQ multiplex PCR. Among some 29,000 clones listed, around four fifths were seen once. All CD4+ cells other than CD45RA+CCR7+CD95- naive cells were sorted as memory, over 95% pure. The CDR3 totals 14 residues. With 2 bases removed from V and 4 bases from J, the gap between germline ends came to 11 bases. Germline-derived CDR1 and CDR2 are MNHEY and SMNVEV (reference sequence). Study findings and constraints: Ex vivo reactivity came only from nucleotide matches to CFSE-low cultures. Broadly cross-reactive clonotypes: about 60% of the 19 ranked in the top 5%.

The specimen sequenced was memory CD4+ T cells from blood. The rearrangement joins TRBV27 to TRBJ1-1; D unclear. The sequence derives from a human donor in good health. The CDR3 loop is CASSLKAASTEAFF. In DNA, the CDR3 is TGTGCCAGCAGTTTAAAGGCGGCGAGCACTGAAGCTTTCTTT.